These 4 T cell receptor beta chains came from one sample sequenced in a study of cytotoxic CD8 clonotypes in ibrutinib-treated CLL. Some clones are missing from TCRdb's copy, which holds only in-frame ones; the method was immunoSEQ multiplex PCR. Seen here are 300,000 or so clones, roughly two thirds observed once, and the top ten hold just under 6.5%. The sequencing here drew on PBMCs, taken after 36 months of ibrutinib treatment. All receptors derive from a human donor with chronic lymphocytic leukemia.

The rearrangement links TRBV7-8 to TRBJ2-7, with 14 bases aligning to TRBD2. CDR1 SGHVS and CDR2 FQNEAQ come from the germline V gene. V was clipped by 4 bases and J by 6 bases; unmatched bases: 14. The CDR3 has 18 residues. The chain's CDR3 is CASSSRPTGTSGSAEQYF. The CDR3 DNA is TGTGCCAGCAGCTCGAGACCGACTGGGACTAGCGGGAGTGCCGAGCAGTACTTC.

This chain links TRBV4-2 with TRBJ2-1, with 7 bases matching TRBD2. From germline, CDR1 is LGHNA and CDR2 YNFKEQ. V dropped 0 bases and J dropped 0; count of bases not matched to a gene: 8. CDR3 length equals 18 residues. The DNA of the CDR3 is TGTGCCAGCAGCCAAGATGCCCGGCTAGCGGACTCCTACAATGAGCAGTTCTTC. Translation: CASSQDARLADSYNEQFF.

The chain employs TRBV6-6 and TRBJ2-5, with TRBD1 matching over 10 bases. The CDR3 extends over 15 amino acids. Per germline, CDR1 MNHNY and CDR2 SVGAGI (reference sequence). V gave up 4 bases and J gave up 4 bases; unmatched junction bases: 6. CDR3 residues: CASSSRDRGRETQYF. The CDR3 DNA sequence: TGTGCCAGCAGTTCCCGGGACAGGGGACGAGAGACCCAGTACTTC.

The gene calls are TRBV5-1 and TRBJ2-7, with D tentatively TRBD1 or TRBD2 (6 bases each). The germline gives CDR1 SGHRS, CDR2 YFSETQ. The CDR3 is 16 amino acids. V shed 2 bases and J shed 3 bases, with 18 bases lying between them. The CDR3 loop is CASSFNTGKEGYEQYF. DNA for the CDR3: TGCGCCAGCAGCTTTAACACAGGGAAGGAGGGCTACGAGCAGTACTTC.